This TCR beta chain emerged from a study of cytomegalovirus exposure and HLA in healthy donors. The CDR3 consists of 15 residues. CDR1 and CDR2 from the germline V gene are LNHNV and YYDKDF (reference sequence). Trimming stripped 4 bases from V and 4 bases from J, with 14 bases between. A multiplex PCR was run with 60 Vbeta primers and 13 Jbeta primers. The protocol was immunoSEQ multiplex PCR, while the TCRdb copy is restricted to in-frame clones and leaves out a portion. The sample holds around 140,000 clones, more than 70% seen once. Findings and caveats of the study: Later, an analysis found that common viral pathogens appeared to be linked with several of the most significant clusters.

This clone was seen more than once but under ten times. What it recognizes is unknown. This receptor was identified in a man in his forties or fifties in good health and CMV-seronegative. The chain uses TRBV15 and TRBJ2-4, with a tentative D call TRBD2 (6 bases). The sequenced sample was PBMCs. The CDR3 here is CATSIWGTGKNIQYF. CDR3 nucleotide sequence: TGTGCCACCAGCATATGGGGGACTGGGAAAAACATTCAGTACTTC.